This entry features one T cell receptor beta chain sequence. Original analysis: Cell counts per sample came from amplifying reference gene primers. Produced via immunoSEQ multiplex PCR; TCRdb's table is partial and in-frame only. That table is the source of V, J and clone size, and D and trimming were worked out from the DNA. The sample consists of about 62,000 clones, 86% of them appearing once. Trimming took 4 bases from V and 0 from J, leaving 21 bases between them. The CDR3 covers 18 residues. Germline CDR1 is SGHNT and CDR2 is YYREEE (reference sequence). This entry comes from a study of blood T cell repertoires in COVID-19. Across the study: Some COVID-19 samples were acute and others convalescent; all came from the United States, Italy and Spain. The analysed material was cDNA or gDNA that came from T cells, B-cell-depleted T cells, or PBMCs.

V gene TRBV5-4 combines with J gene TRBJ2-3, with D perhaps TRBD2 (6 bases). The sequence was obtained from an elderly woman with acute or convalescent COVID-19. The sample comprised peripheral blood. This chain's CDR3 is CASSHQKTVGTSTDTQYF. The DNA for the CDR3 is TGTGCCAGCAGCCATCAGAAGACGGTCGGGACTAGCACAGATACGCAGTATTTT.